These T cell receptor beta chains were read from a single sample in a study of cytomegalovirus exposure and HLA in healthy donors. Assay used: immunoSEQ multiplex PCR; TCRdb lists only in-frame clones, some missing. The table shows some 200,000 clones, with 75% to 95% occurring only once. Input material: PBMCs. All receptors derive from a woman aged 18-29 years in good health and CMV-seronegative. CDR3s include the opening cysteine and the closing phenylalanine or tryptophan. Each record gives: CDR3 DNA, CDR3 protein, V gene, CDR3 length, D gene, clone size, J gene. The D gene is left open where the match is weak. The size field is filled for only some rows; it gives once, few, many or a size class.

DNA: TGTGCCAGCAGGGAACAGGGCTATGAGCAGTTCTTC
CDR3: CASREQGYEQFF
V: TRBV6-4
length: 12
D: -
size: once
J: TRBJ2-1

DNA: TGTGCCAGCGAGGAGTACACCAGTCGGGGCTACACCTTC
CDR3: CASEEYTSRGYTF
V: TRBV2
length: 13
D: -
size: -
J: TRBJ1-2

DNA: TGTGCCAGTAGTACGCAGGGTAGTGACACTGAAGCTTTCTTT
CDR3: CASSTQGSDTEAFF
V: TRBV19
length: 14
D: -
size: -
J: TRBJ1-1

DNA: TGTGCCAGCAGCCTTACTAGCGGGAGTTTGAATGAGCAGTTCTTC
CDR3: CASSLTSGSLNEQFF
V: TRBV14
length: 15
D: TRBD2
size: -
J: TRBJ2-1

DNA: TGTGCCAGCAGTTGGGGGACAGGGGGGACCCAGTACTTC
CDR3: CASSWGTGGTQYF
V: TRBV27
length: 13
D: TRBD1
size: -
J: TRBJ2-5

DNA: TGTGCCATCAGTGAGTTCTGGACAGGGGGCAACACCGGGGAGCTGTTTTTT
CDR3: CAISEFWTGGNTGELFF
V: TRBV10-3
length: 17
D: TRBD1
size: -
J: TRBJ2-2

DNA: TGTGCCAGCAGCTTAGACCAGCGGTTACTAGCCAAAAACATTCAGTACTTC
CDR3: CASSLDQRLLAKNIQYF
V: TRBV11-2
length: 17
D: -
size: -
J: TRBJ2-4

DNA: TGTGCCAGTAGTAGACCCGTAGCGGGAGGTGTGCAGTACTTC
CDR3: CASSRPVAGGVQYF
V: TRBV19
length: 14
D: TRBD2
size: -
J: TRBJ2-7

DNA: TGTGCCAGCAGTAAGGCAGAACAGTGGTGGAACACCATATATTTT
CDR3: CASSKAEQWWNTIYF
V: TRBV28
length: 15
D: -
size: -
J: TRBJ1-3

DNA: TGTGCCAGCAGCCCCATGGTTAGCGGTCCAATCTACGAGCAGTACTTC
CDR3: CASSPMVSGPIYEQYF
V: TRBV11-2
length: 16
D: -
size: -
J: TRBJ2-7

DNA: TGTGCCAGCAGCGAGGGGGCAGGGGGCAATTCACCCCTCCACTTT
CDR3: CASSEGAGGNSPLHF
V: TRBV6-1
length: 15
D: TRBD1
size: -
J: TRBJ1-6

DNA: TGTGCCAGCAGCTTTGCAGGCAATCAGCCCCAGCATTTT
CDR3: CASSFAGNQPQHF
V: TRBV5-6
length: 13
D: -
size: -
J: TRBJ1-5

DNA: TGTGCCAGCAGTGTCGGACAGACCGAGCAGTACTTC
CDR3: CASSVGQTEQYF
V: TRBV6-1
length: 12
D: -
size: once
J: TRBJ2-7

DNA: TGTGCCAGCAGCCCCTCAGGGAACTATAATTCACCCCTCCACTTT
CDR3: CASSPSGNYNSPLHF
V: TRBV7-3
length: 15
D: -
size: -
J: TRBJ1-6

DNA: TGTGCCAGCAGTGCGGGACACGGAAATTCACCCCTCCACTTT
CDR3: CASSAGHGNSPLHF
V: TRBV6-1
length: 14
D: -
size: once
J: TRBJ1-6

DNA: TGCGCCAGCAGTCCGGCAGGAAGCTCCTACGAGCAGTACTTC
CDR3: CASSPAGSSYEQYF
V: TRBV5-1
length: 14
D: -
size: once
J: TRBJ2-7

DNA: TGCGGGGGCGGCCCCGATTACACTGAAGCTTTCTTT
CDR3: CGGGPDYTEAFF
V: TRBV29-1
length: 12
D: -
size: -
J: TRBJ1-1

DNA: TGTGCCAGCAGCTTGGCCCGGGACAGGGGTAGGTATGAGCAGTTCTTC
CDR3: CASSLARDRGRYEQFF
V: TRBV5-4
length: 16
D: TRBD1
size: -
J: TRBJ2-1

DNA: TGTGCCAGCAGAACTAGCGGGAGTAGGGCCGGGGAGCTGTTTTTT
CDR3: CASRTSGSRAGELFF
V: TRBV6-5
length: 15
D: TRBD2
size: -
J: TRBJ2-2

DNA: TGTGCCAGCAGCTTGAATAGGGCTCGAGGGCGCACAGATACGCAGTATTTT
CDR3: CASSLNRARGRTDTQYF
V: TRBV5-4
length: 17
D: -
size: -
J: TRBJ2-3

DNA: TGTGCCAGCAGCCCATCCCACAATGAGCAGTTCTTC
CDR3: CASSPSHNEQFF
V: TRBV9
length: 12
D: -
size: -
J: TRBJ2-1

DNA: TGTGCCAGCAGTCCGGTATCTTACGAGCAGTACTTC
CDR3: CASSPVSYEQYF
V: TRBV28
length: 12
D: -
size: -
J: TRBJ2-7

DNA: TGTGCCAGCAGCGTAGGGGTTGGTAGCGGAAGCACTCGGGAGCTGTTTTTT
CDR3: CASSVGVGSGSTRELFF
V: TRBV9
length: 17
D: -
size: -
J: TRBJ2-2

DNA: TGTGCCAGCAGCTTAAGGACTGTCAATGAGCAGTTCTTC
CDR3: CASSLRTVNEQFF
V: TRBV11-3
length: 13
D: -
size: -
J: TRBJ2-1

DNA: TGTGCCAGCAGTTATACAGGGACGTCCCAGCATTTT
CDR3: CASSYTGTSQHF
V: TRBV6-1
length: 12
D: -
size: -
J: TRBJ1-5

DNA: TGTGCCAGCAGTTTGATGACGGGGGGAAGCAATCAGCCCCAGCATTTT
CDR3: CASSLMTGGSNQPQHF
V: TRBV28
length: 16
D: -
size: -
J: TRBJ1-5

DNA: TGTGCCAGTCGGCTCGGACAGACACAAGAGACCCAGTACTTC
CDR3: CASRLGQTQETQYF
V: TRBV28
length: 14
D: -
size: -
J: TRBJ2-5

DNA: TGCGCCAGCAGCTTCGGGTTGGGAAACACCATATATTTT
CDR3: CASSFGLGNTIYF
V: TRBV5-1
length: 13
D: -
size: -
J: TRBJ1-3

DNA: TGCGCCAGCAGCTTGAACATACAAAACACTGAAGCTTTCTTT
CDR3: CASSLNIQNTEAFF
V: TRBV5-1
length: 14
D: -
size: -
J: TRBJ1-1

DNA: TGTGCCAGCAGCCTAGACCATCTAACCTACGAGCAGTACTTC
CDR3: CASSLDHLTYEQYF
V: TRBV6-1
length: 14
D: -
size: -
J: TRBJ2-7